Presented here are 17 T cell receptor beta chains from one specimen sequenced in a study of cytomegalovirus exposure and HLA in healthy donors. The PCR ran on 60 Vbeta and 13 Jbeta primers. Method: immunoSEQ multiplex PCR; TCRdb's copy keeps in-frame clones and lacks some. Of under 200,000 clones listed, 70% to 90% are singletons. Sequenced: PBMCs. These receptors were obtained from a woman younger than 35 in good health and CMV-seronegative.

The gene calls are TRBV2 and TRBJ1-1; D remains unclear. The CDR3 is 13 amino acids. Trimming removed 6 bases from V and 10 bases from J, with 18 bases in between. CDR1 is SNHLY, CDR2 FYNNEI, per germline. CDR3 DNA: TGTGCCAGCAGAACAGACGGGGATTCAATAGCTTTCTTT. Translating gives CASRTDGDSIAFF.

V and J are TRBV18 and TRBJ2-7; D possibly corresponds to TRBD1 (5 bases). This CDR3 has 13 residues. CDR1 is KGHSH, CDR2 LQKENI, per germline. V lost 6 bases, J lost 1 base, and 10 bases lay in between. The CDR3 DNA is TGTGCCAGCTCCCGAGACAGTTCCTACGAGCAGTACTTC. Translating it yields CASSRDSSYEQYF. The variable domain in full, with the rest retrieved from reference TRBV18 and TRBJ2-7, is NAGVMQNPRHLVRRRGQEARLRCSPMKGHSHVYWYRQLPEEGLKFMVYLQKENIIDESGMPKERFSAEFPKEGPSILRIQQVVRGDSAAYFCASSRDSSYEQYFGPGTRLTVT.

V gene TRBV9 combines with J gene TRBJ1-1, with D unclear. Trimming took 1 base from V and 4 from J, leaving 11 bases between them. Per germline, CDR1 SGDLS and CDR2 YYNGEE. The CDR3 sequence is 14 residues long. The CDR3 region is CASSVRDIPTEAFF. The CDR3 DNA reads TGTGCCAGCAGCGTAAGAGACATACCCACTGAAGCTTTCTTT.

The rearrangement uses TRBV4-1 and TRBJ2-5; 11 nucleotides agree with TRBD2. V was clipped by 4 bases and J by 4 bases; unmatched bases: 11. The CDR3 is 17 residues long. Germline V lookup: CDR1 MGHRA, CDR2 YSYEKL. The CDR3 loop is CASSLEGSGRARETQYF. CDR3 nucleotides: TGCGCCAGCAGCCTCGAGGGTAGCGGGAGGGCACGAGAGACCCAGTACTTC.

J is TRBJ2-7 and V is TRBV13; 8 nucleotides align to TRBD2. The CDR3 loop spans 15 amino acids. J gave up 4 bases and V 5 bases, and 10 bases lay outside the gene matches. Germline-derived CDR1 and CDR2 are PRHDT and FYEKMQ (reference sequence). This CDR3 reads CASSPRSVAGYEQYF. DNA of the CDR3: TGTGCCAGCAGCCCCAGAAGCGTAGCGGGATACGAGCAGTACTTC.

This chain joins TRBV15 and TRBJ2-1; D perhaps matches TRBD1 (6 bases). Germline V CDR1 and CDR2: LNHNV, YYDKDF (reference sequence). With 0 bases removed from V and 6 bases from J, the gap between germline ends came to 12 bases. This CDR3 has 15 amino acids. The CDR3 region is CATSRDPGHSNEQFF. In nucleotides, the CDR3 is TGTGCCACCAGCAGAGATCCGGGACATTCCAATGAGCAGTTCTTC.

The chain employs TRBV19 and TRBJ1-5; tentative D call: TRBD1 (5 bases). V was cut by 11 bases and J by 8 bases, with 19 bases left in between. Germline assignment: CDR1 LNHDA and CDR2 SQIVND (reference sequence). The CDR3 totals 13 residues. This CDR3 is CAASQALGEPQHF. The CDR3, as DNA: TGTGCCGCAAGCCAGGCCTTAGGGGAGCCCCAGCATTTT.

V gene TRBV18 combines with J gene TRBJ2-7; perhaps TRBD1 as D (6 bases). The V end lost 8 bases, the J end lost 2 bases, and 16 bases lay between the germline ends. This CDR3 has 14 amino acids. The germline CDR1 and CDR2 sequences are KGHSH and LQKENI. In DNA, the CDR3 is TGTGCCAGCCAGCTGCGGACAGCAGCCTACGAGCAGTACTTC. Its translation is CASQLRTAAYEQYF.

V is TRBV9 and J is TRBJ2-1, with 8 bases matching TRBD2. The CDR3 is 17 amino acids. The junction had 11 bases not matched to a gene; V was cut back by 0 bases and J by 6 bases. Germline V gene data show CDR1 as SGDLS and CDR2 as YYNGEE. The CDR3 coding sequence is TGTGCCAGCAGCGTAGCGGCCTCGCGAGCGGGGGTCAATGAGCAGTTCTTC. Translating it yields CASSVAASRAGVNEQFF.

The chain carries TRBV19 and TRBJ2-1, with D possibly matching TRBD2 (5 bases). The CDR3 spans 15 residues. Germline V gene sequence: CDR1 LNHDA, CDR2 SQIVND (reference sequence). Trimming took 4 bases from V and 0 from J, leaving 10 bases between them. The CDR3 sequence is CASSKGGSSYNEQFF. CDR3 DNA sequence: TGTGCCAGTAGTAAGGGTGGGAGCTCCTACAATGAGCAGTTCTTC.

The V call is TRBV15, the J call TRBJ2-1; the D gene is possibly TRBD2 (6 bases). The CDR3 contains 17 residues. The germline V and J ends were trimmed by 0 bases and 5 bases, with 17 bases remaining between them. Looked up from germline, CDR1 is LNHNV and CDR2 is YYDKDF (reference sequence). The CDR3 DNA follows: TGTGCCACCAGCAGAGAGGGCCCGTCGGGAGCAGACAATGAGCAGTTCTTC. Its translation: CATSREGPSGADNEQFF.

The rearrangement uses TRBV13 and TRBJ1-5; D ambiguous. The CDR3 has 14 amino acids. Germline V gene lookup returns CDR1 PRHDT and CDR2 FYEKMQ (reference sequence). V gave up 0 bases and J gave up 5 bases, with 8 bases separating them. CDR3 region: CASSLGQMYQPQHF. CDR3 bases: TGTGCCAGCAGCTTAGGGCAGATGTATCAGCCCCAGCATTTT. Variable domain in full (rest from reference TRBV13 and TRBJ1-5): AAGVIQSPRHLIKEKRETATLKCYPIPRHDTVYWYQQGPGQDPQFLISFYEKMQSDKGSIPDRFSAQQFSDYHSELNMSSLELGDSALYFCASSLGQMYQPQHFGDGTRLSIL.

The chain carries TRBV6-1 and TRBJ2-7, with TRBD1 identical over 7 bases. The germline CDR1 and CDR2 sequences are MNHNS and SASEGT. J gave up 5 bases and V 8 bases, and 12 bases lay outside the gene matches. The CDR3 consists of 14 residues. CDR3 sequence: CASGSRQGSHEQYF. CDR3 coding DNA: TGTGCCAGCGGTTCGAGACAGGGTTCCCACGAGCAGTACTTC.

The chain couples TRBV11-2 to TRBJ2-7; a possible D gene is TRBD2 (5 bases). V dropped 5 bases and J dropped 5 bases, with 16 bases sitting between them. The CDR3 length is 14 residues. Germline V gene sequence: CDR1 SGHAT, CDR2 FQNNGV. This CDR3 is CASSAKYLAHEQYF. The CDR3 coding sequence is TGTGCCAGCAGCGCGAAATATCTAGCCCACGAGCAGTACTTC.

The chain employs TRBV27 and TRBJ2-7, with 9 bases fitting TRBD1. The CDR3 covers 15 residues. The germline CDR1 and CDR2 sequences are MNHEY and SMNVEV (reference sequence). Trimming cost V 6 bases and J 2 bases; bases outside gene matches: 8. The CDR3 reads CASRLTGGSPYEQYF. In nucleotides, the CDR3 is TGTGCCAGCAGGCTGACAGGGGGTTCCCCCTACGAGCAGTACTTC.

The chain links TRBV6-5 to TRBJ1-2; 8 positions match TRBD1. V was clipped by 5 bases and J by 4 bases; unmatched bases: 9. Germline CDR1 is MNHEY and CDR2 is SVGAGI. The CDR3 runs to 15 residues. CDR3 sequence (DNA): TGTGCCAGCAGTCCTTTGGGACAGGCTCTCTATGGCTACACCTTC. Translation: CASSPLGQALYGYTF.

The genes are TRBV7-2 and TRBJ2-2; D is uncertain. V was trimmed by 2 bases and J by 1 base, leaving 8 bases between them. The germline CDR1 and CDR2 sequences are SGHTA and FQGNSA. The CDR3 spans 15 residues. The CDR3 sequence is CASSLYSGNTGELFF. Here the CDR3 DNA reads TGTGCCAGCAGCTTATACTCAGGGAACACCGGGGAGCTGTTTTTT. Full variable domain (rest looked up from reference TRBV7-2 and TRBJ2-2): GAGVSQSPSNKVTEKGKDVELRCDPISGHTALYWYRQSLGQGLEFLIYFQGNSAPDKSGLPSDRFSAERTGGSVSTLTIQRTQQEDSAVYLCASSLYSGNTGELFFGEGSRLTVL.